One and the same sample provided the 24 T cell receptor beta chains below, sequenced in a study of a mutant IDH1 vaccine in newly diagnosed glioma. Their recognized antigens are unknown. Generated by immunoSEQ multiplex PCR, the TCRdb table keeps only in-frame clones and is missing some. The table records roughly 32,000 clones, roughly 80% of them present only once. This sample's time point: week 35, safety follow-up. Vaccinated patients received 300 ug of mutant IDH1 20-mer peptide per dose, with topical imiquimod. The sample here was PBMCs, taken from a glioma patient whose treatment included an IDH1 peptide vaccine. These receptors were collected from a woman aged 25 to 45 with glioma. Some clones in this sample may be carry-over from other donors' samples.

The CDR3 protein is CASRDLTGVSKETQYF. Written as DNA, the CDR3 is TGTGCCAGCAGGGATTTGACAGGGGTGTCTAAAGAGACCCAGTACTTC. This chain joins TRBV2 and TRBJ2-5; 8 nucleotides line up with TRBD1. Trimming at V came to 6 bases and at J to 3 bases, leaving 12 bases not matched to a gene. This CDR3 region has 16 residues. CDR1 and CDR2 (germline): SNHLY, FYNNEI.

This clone is a singleton in its sample. The chain employs TRBV11-2 and TRBJ2-6; the D gene is possibly TRBD1 (5 bases). The CDR3 loop spans 18 amino acids. In germline, CDR1 is SGHAT, CDR2 FQNNGV. With 5 bases removed from V and 0 bases from J, the gap between germline ends came to 17 bases. The CDR3 sequence: CASSGRTPPSSGANVLTF. DNA of the CDR3: TGTGCCAGCAGCGGACGGACACCGCCGAGCTCTGGGGCCAACGTCCTGACTTTC.

The table lists this clone with a count of one. The chain employs TRBV5-1 and TRBJ1-1; TRBD1 is a possible D gene (6 bases). This CDR3 region has 14 residues. CDR1 and CDR2 from the germline V gene are SGHRS and YFSETQ. V was cut by 2 bases and J by 4 bases, with 12 bases left in between. The chain's CDR3 is CASSFAGGPTEAFF. CDR3 nucleotides: TGCGCCAGCAGCTTCGCTGGGGGGCCCACTGAAGCTTTCTTT.

There are a few counts of this clone. The chain links TRBV27 to TRBJ1-1; 10 nucleotides line up with TRBD1. Germline V gene lookup returns CDR1 MNHEY and CDR2 SMNVEV (reference sequence). V was pared by 6 bases and J by 1 base, with 8 bases of the junction left unmatched. The CDR3 runs 16 residues. The CDR3 sequence: CASRRTGGGENTEAFF. The CDR3 DNA reads TGTGCCAGCAGGAGGACAGGGGGAGGTGAGAACACTGAAGCTTTCTTT.

The CDR3 here is CASSLGLLTEAFF. The CDR3 DNA sequence: TGTGCCAGCAGCTTGGGTCTCCTCACTGAAGCTTTCTTT. The rearrangement uses TRBV5-6 and TRBJ1-1; the D is unclear. CDR3 length: 13 residues. Between the trimmed V and J ends, which lost 0 bases and 4 bases, there was a span of 7 bases. Per germline, CDR1 SGHDT and CDR2 YYEEEE.

This chain joins TRBV10-2 and TRBJ2-3, with D uncertain. The CDR3 sequence is 13 residues long. Germline CDR1 and CDR2: WSHSY and SAAADI. V lost 8 bases and J lost 3, with 12 bases in between. CDR3 region: CASRTLGTDTQYF. Here the CDR3 DNA reads TGCGCCAGCCGAACCCTAGGGACAGATACGCAGTATTTT.

By share, this clone ranks as medium-sized. The rearrangement joins TRBV12-5 to TRBJ1-2; TRBD1 might be the D (6 bases). CDR3 length: 18 amino acids. V was trimmed by 5 bases and J by 2 bases, leaving 24 bases between them. Per germline, CDR1 LGHNT and CDR2 FRNRAP. Here the CDR3 reads CASGPIGVKGEGNYGYTF. The CDR3 DNA reads TGTGCTAGTGGTCCCATTGGTGTTAAGGGGGAGGGGAACTATGGCTACACCTTC.

CDR3 sequence (DNA): TGTGCCAGCAGCCCCAGCACGGGCAGGACCGGGGAGCTGTTTTTT. Amino acids: CASSPSTGRTGELFF. This chain links TRBV7-9 with TRBJ2-2; D unresolved. V lost 5 bases to trimming and J lost 5 bases, with 15 bases between them. CDR1 is SEHNR and CDR2 is FQNEAQ in the germline V gene (reference sequence). There are 15 residues in the CDR3.

CDR3 sequence: CASTPLGGASGGYTF. CDR3 coding DNA: TGTGCCAGTACCCCCCTTGGAGGGGCCTCGGGGGGCTACACCTTC. V is TRBV19 and J is TRBJ1-2; perhaps TRBD1 as D (5 bases). Trimming stripped 7 bases from V and 8 bases from J, with 23 bases between. The germline V gene has CDR1 LNHDA and CDR2 SQIVND (reference sequence). The CDR3 has 15 residues.

The J gene is TRBJ1-3, the V gene TRBV25-1; a possible D gene is TRBD1 (5 bases). The CDR3 spans 15 residues. Trimming took 7 bases from V and 2 from J, leaving 15 bases between them. The germline V gene has CDR1 MGHDK and CDR2 SYGVNS. CDR3 residues: CASTPRARAGNTIYF. In DNA form, the CDR3 reads TGTGCCAGCACTCCGAGAGCCAGGGCTGGAAACACCATATATTTT.

V usage is TRBV19 and J usage is TRBJ2-7, with 9 positions matching TRBD2. Germline V gene sequence: CDR1 LNHDA, CDR2 SQIVND (reference sequence). V gave up 6 bases and J gave up 0 bases; unmatched junction bases: 3. This CDR3 region has 14 residues. The CDR3 region has the DNA TGTGCCAGTAGAGGCGGGAGGGCCTCCTACGAGCAGTACTTC. It encodes CASRGGRASYEQYF.

The table lists this clone with a few counts. As DNA, the CDR3 is TGTGCCAGCAGTTACAGCGTCAGTCAGCCCCAGCATTTT. It specifies CASSYSVSQPQHF. This chain connects TRBV6-5 to TRBJ1-5; D unclear. The germline CDR1 and CDR2 sequences are MNHEY and SVGAGI. Deletions cut 2 bases from V and 6 bases from J, with 8 bases between. The CDR3 totals 13 residues.

The chain links TRBV5-8 to TRBJ2-5; the D is unclear. The CDR3 has 14 amino acids. The V end was cut by 0 bases, the J end by 4 bases, with 10 bases between. Germline V CDR1 and CDR2: SGHTS, YDEGEE. The CDR3, as DNA: TGTGCCAGCAGCTTGGTTACAGTTATAGAGACCCAGTACTTC. Translated, it gives CASSLVTVIETQYF.

V is TRBV19 and J is TRBJ2-7; the D gene is possibly TRBD2 (6 bases). The CDR3 spans 16 residues. Trimming removed 5 bases from V and 6 bases from J, with 23 bases in between. Germline loops: CDR1 LNHDA, CDR2 SQIVND (reference sequence). The CDR3 spells CASSPLGTGEIGEQYF. The CDR3 nucleotides are TGTGCCAGTAGTCCCCTCGGGACTGGGGAAATAGGCGAGCAGTACTTC.

V usage is TRBV25-1 and J usage is TRBJ1-2; TRBD1 is a possible D gene (6 bases). V lost 3 bases to trimming and J lost 8 bases, with 13 bases between them. This CDR3 contains 13 residues. Germline loops: CDR1 MGHDK, CDR2 SYGVNS. The CDR3 nucleotides are TGTGCCAGCAGTGATCCGGGGGCGGGGGGCTACACCTTC. Its translation: CASSDPGAGGYTF.

A few counts support this clone. The genes are TRBV9 and TRBJ2-1; 11 positions agree with TRBD2. Germline lookup yields CDR1 SGDLS and CDR2 YYNGEE. V dropped 0 bases and J dropped 7; count of bases not matched to a gene: 6. The CDR3 extends over 16 amino acids. CDR3 in amino acids: CASSVAMVAGGNEQFF. In DNA, the CDR3 is TGTGCCAGCAGCGTAGCGATGGTAGCGGGAGGGAATGAGCAGTTCTTC.

The chain has TRBV30 and TRBJ1-4; 10 bases map to TRBD1. Germline assignment: CDR1 GTSNPN and CDR2 SVGIG (reference sequence). The trim removed 2 bases at V and 14 bases at J, leaving 5 bases unmatched. This CDR3 is built from 12 residues. The CDR3 DNA follows: TGTGCCTGGAGTATTGGGACAGGGGTGCTGTTTTTT. The encoded protein is CAWSIGTGVLFF. The full variable domain, completed using reference TRBV30 and TRBJ1-4, is SQTIHQWPATLVQPVGSPLSLECTVEGTSNPNLYWYRQAAGRGLQLLFYSVGIGQISSEVPQNLSASRPQDRQFILSSKKLLLSDSGFYLCAWSIGTGVLFFGSGTQLSVL.

J is TRBJ2-7 and V is TRBV7-9; 11 bases fit TRBD1. The CDR3 length is 15 residues. Germline lookup yields CDR1 SEHNR and CDR2 FQNEAQ (reference sequence). V lost 1 base and J lost 4; bases outside the gene matches: 3. In DNA, the CDR3 is TGTGCCAGCAGCTTAGGGACAGGGGGCTGGTACGAGCAGTACTTC. It translates to CASSLGTGGWYEQYF. Variable domain in full (rest from reference TRBV7-9 and TRBJ2-7): DTGVSQNPRHKITKRGQNVTFRCDPISEHNRLYWYRQTLGQGPEFLTYFQNEAQLEKSRLLSDRFSAERPKGSFSTLEIQRTEQGDSAMYLCASSLGTGGWYEQYFGPGTRLTVT.

DNA for the CDR3: TGCGCCAGCAGGACTAGCGGGAGTTTAAGCGAGCAGTACTTC. Translated: CASRTSGSLSEQYF. This chain links TRBV10-2 with TRBJ2-7; TRBD2 matches at 12 bases. The length of the CDR3 is 14 residues. CDR1 is WSHSY, CDR2 SAAADI, per germline. With V trimmed by 6 bases and J by 6 bases, 6 bases remained unmatched.

This clone appeared once. The chain recombines TRBV6-5 with TRBJ1-2; D remains unclear. The CDR3 has 16 amino acids. CDR1 is MNHEY and CDR2 is SVGAGI in the germline V gene. The V gene lost 3 bases and the J gene lost 5 bases, with 19 bases spanning the gap. This chain's CDR3 is CASSYQRPPSGYGYTF. The DNA for the CDR3 is TGTGCCAGCAGTTATCAACGTCCGCCTTCGGGGTATGGCTACACCTTC.

V gene TRBV7-9 combines with J gene TRBJ1-1; D is ambiguous. CDR3 length equals 14 residues. In germline, CDR1 is SEHNR, CDR2 FQNEAQ (reference sequence). Trimming took 1 base from V and 4 from J, leaving 10 bases between them. As DNA, the CDR3 is TGTGCCAGCAGCTTAGTCCCCCAAGTCACTGAAGCTTTCTTT. Translation: CASSLVPQVTEAFF.

V gene TRBV6-1 combines with J gene TRBJ2-1; the match to TRBD2 covers 12 bases. Trimming cost V 7 bases and J 8 bases; bases outside gene matches: 6. The V gene's germline CDR1 is MNHNS and CDR2 SASEGT. The CDR3 has 14 amino acids. CDR3 in DNA: TGTGCCAGCATCCTAGCGGGAGGGAGAGATGAGCAGTTCTTC. It translates to CASILAGGRDEQFF.

The chain carries TRBV6-5 and TRBJ2-7, with D perhaps TRBD1 (5 bases). The CDR3 is 16 residues long. CDR1 is MNHEY and CDR2 is SVGAGI in the germline V gene. The V and J ends lost 2 bases and 2 bases respectively, with 16 bases between them. CDR3 DNA sequence: TGTGCCAGCAGTTACGGGGCTAGTACCCCCCCCTACGAGCAGTACTTC. Amino acid sequence: CASSYGASTPPYEQYF.

V and J are TRBV7-9 and TRBJ1-5; D remains unclear. CDR3 size: 12 residues. Germline CDR1 is SEHNR and CDR2 is FQNEAQ (reference sequence). V dropped 2 bases and J dropped 5 bases, with 4 bases sitting between them. The CDR3 nucleotides read TGTGCCAGCAGCTTAAAAGATCAGCCCCAGCATTTT. Residues: CASSLKDQPQHF.